This T cell receptor beta chain was sequenced in a study of tumor-infiltrating lymphocytes in primary liver carcinoma. For the study at large: Measuring about 4 to 10 cm across, the tumors were staged as T1-T3 N0M0. About 3.5 to 8 million productive TCRbeta reads were obtained from the samples, with similar numbers across tissue types.

Trimming pared 4 bases from V and 0 bases from J, leaving 8 bases between. This CDR3 is 14 amino acids long. CDR1 is SGHNT and CDR2 is YENEEA in the germline V gene. Researchers generated TCR beta cDNA from approximately 0.55 ug of total RNA, relying on a constant-region primer. Generation of the TCR beta libraries relied on three nested multiplex PCR rounds using slightly modified ARM-PCR. In the first two PCR rounds, TRBV1-TRBV30 forward primers were paired with a C-beta reverse primer, and each round lasted approximately 10 cycles. Using its own MiXCR run on the multiplex PCR reads, TCRdb lists one record per CDR3 protein. The table records tens of thousands of distinct CDR3 sequences, approximately 74% of them present only once. As to this clonotype: A much larger clone differs from this one at a single base, so this may be a read error.

From unsorted bulk tissue weighing roughly 18-30 mg, DNA and RNA were co-extracted. The sequence came from a man in his forties with primary liver carcinoma and hepatitis B virus infection. The chain has TRBV11-3 and TRBJ2-3; either TRBD1 or TRBD2 may fit D (5 bases each). The sequenced material came from liver tumor tissue from sampling region 4. The subset was: tumor region T4, right-lateral pole. CDR3 loop: CASSYRTSTDTQYF. The CDR3, as DNA: TGTGCCAGCAGCTACAGGACTAGCACAGATACGCAGTATTTT. Filled out from reference TRBV11-3 and TRBJ2-3, the complete variable domain reads EAGVVQSPRYKIIEKKQPVAFWCNPISGHNTLYWYLQNLGQGPELLIRYENEEAVDDSQLPKDRFSAERLKGVDSTLKIQPAELGDSAVYLCASSYRTSTDTQYFGPGTRLTVL.